This T cell receptor beta chain is drawn from a study of shared clonotypes between healthy human individuals. The protocol was immunoSEQ multiplex PCR, while the TCRdb copy is restricted to in-frame clones and leaves out a portion. The table lists roughly 100,000 clones, 67% of them singletons. The TCR sequence derives from a woman aged 30 to 39 in good health. Sequencing used memory CD8+ T cells sorted from blood. The subset is: CD45RO+ cells pooled with CCR7-negative TemRA cells.

Here the CDR3 reads CSAEQGFEAFF. CDR3 sequence (DNA): TGCAGCGCGGAACAGGGGTTCGAAGCTTTCTTT. V gene TRBV29-1 combines with J gene TRBJ1-1, with 7 bases aligning to TRBD1. This CDR3 comprises 11 residues. CDR1 is SQVTM and CDR2 is ANQGSEA in the germline V gene. After removal of 7 bases from V and 8 bases from J, the junction contained 7 bases not matched to a gene.